Below are 11 T cell receptor beta chains sequenced from a single sample in a study of T cell changes during pregnancy in multiple sclerosis. Sequencing used immunoSEQ multiplex PCR; TCRdb keeps in-frame clones, though not all of them. The sample records over 30,000 clones, roughly 88% being singletons. The source was CD4+ T cells from peripheral blood mononuclear cells, collected before pregnancy. These receptors originate from a female donor with multiple sclerosis, enrolled in a pregnancy study.

In the case of this clone: The same CDR3 can be traced to other DNA sequences in this sample. CDR3 sequence reads: CASSLPITGGDGYTF. Here the CDR3 DNA reads TGCGCCAGCAGCTTGCCAATTACAGGGGGCGATGGCTACACCTTC. The chain carries TRBV5-1 and TRBJ1-2; 9 bases line up with TRBD1. The CDR3 has 15 residues. Germline V CDR1 and CDR2: SGHRS, YFSETQ. The ends lost 1 base at V and 6 bases at J; junction bases unmatched: 7.

The chain links TRBV28 to TRBJ2-7, with 7 bases matching TRBD2. The length of the CDR3 is 17 residues. With V trimmed by 3 bases and J by 4 bases, 15 bases remained unmatched. Germline CDR1 MDHEN, CDR2 SYDVKM. As DNA, the CDR3 is TGTGCCAGCAGTTTGTTGTGGGGAGGGGACGAAATGTACGAGCAGTACTTC. Its translation is CASSLLWGGDEMYEQYF.

V and J are TRBV7-6 and TRBJ2-7, with 13 bases matching TRBD2. Germline V gene data show CDR1 as SGHVS and CDR2 as FNYEAQ. J was trimmed by 0 bases and V by 5 bases; bases with no gene match: 1. The CDR3 totals 15 residues. The chain's CDR3 is CASSRTSGSSYEQYF. In DNA, the CDR3 is TGTGCCAGCAGCCGGACTAGCGGGAGCTCCTACGAGCAGTACTTC.

The chain links TRBV7-3 to TRBJ2-1, with 13 bases matching TRBD2. The CDR3 totals 13 residues. With 8 bases clipped from V and 9 bases from J, the junction kept 4 bases outside the gene matches. CDR1 SGHTA and CDR2 FQGTGA come from the germline V gene. The CDR3 DNA reads TGTGCCAGCGGACTAGCGGGAGCAATTGAGCAGTTCTTC. It translates to CASGLAGAIEQFF. The entire variable domain, with the rest obtained from reference TRBV7-3 and TRBJ2-1, is as follows: GAGVSQTPSNKVTEKGKYVELRCDPISGHTALYWYRQSLGQGPEFLIYFQGTGAADDSGLPNDRFFAVRPEGSVSTLKIQRTERGDSAVYLCASGLAGAIEQFFGPGTRLTVL.

The gene calls are TRBV29-1 and TRBJ1-2; D is undetermined. The V gene's germline CDR1 is SQVTM and CDR2 ANQGSEA. The CDR3 runs to 14 residues. V lost 1 base to trimming and J lost 8 bases, with 17 bases between them. CDR3 sequence: CSVEVEVEGGGYTF. The CDR3 bases are TGCAGCGTTGAAGTAGAGGTAGAAGGTGGGGGCTACACCTTC.

The gene calls are TRBV7-9 and TRBJ2-4; a weak D match, TRBD1 (5 bases). This CDR3 spans 16 amino acids. CDR1 and CDR2 from the germline V gene are SEHNR and FQNEAQ (reference sequence). The germline V and J ends were trimmed by 0 bases and 2 bases, with 11 bases remaining between them. This CDR3 reads CASSLAEDSTKNIQYF. CDR3 sequence (DNA): TGTGCCAGCAGCTTAGCGGAAGACAGCACCAAAAACATTCAGTACTTC. The whole variable domain, filled in from reference TRBV7-9 and TRBJ2-4, reads DTGVSQNPRHKITKRGQNVTFRCDPISEHNRLYWYRQTLGQGPEFLTYFQNEAQLEKSRLLSDRFSAERPKGSFSTLEIQRTEQGDSAMYLCASSLAEDSTKNIQYFGAGTRLSVL.

The chain uses TRBV27 and TRBJ1-2, with 9 positions matching TRBD1. The CDR3 contains 13 residues. V shed 4 bases, J shed 8 bases, and the junction held 5 bases outside the gene matches. The germline V gene has CDR1 MNHEY and CDR2 SMNVEV (reference sequence). As DNA, the CDR3 is TGTGCCAGCAGTTCAAACAGGGGGCACGGCTACACCTTC. The encoded protein is CASSSNRGHGYTF.

This sequence joins TRBV11-2 and TRBJ1-4, with unresolved D. This CDR3 comprises 12 residues. V lost 8 bases to trimming and J lost 3 bases, with 7 bases between them. The germline V gene has CDR1 SGHAT and CDR2 FQNNGV. The CDR3 nucleotides read TGTGCCAGCGAAGAGGCTAATGAAAAACTGTTTTTT. The encoded protein is CASEEANEKLFF.

The chain has TRBV28 and TRBJ1-5; D unclear. The CDR3 has 16 amino acids. Germline values: CDR1 MDHEN, CDR2 SYDVKM. V lost 2 bases and J 6 bases, leaving 17 bases between the germline ends. The CDR3 sequence is CASSLPSWEGPQPQHF. For the CDR3, the DNA is TGTGCCAGCAGTTTACCCTCGTGGGAGGGTCCTCAGCCCCAGCATTTT.

The gene calls are TRBV2 and TRBJ1-2; D is unclear. The germline V gene encodes CDR1 SNHLY and CDR2 FYNNEI. Trimming stripped 5 bases from V and 2 bases from J, with 15 bases between. This CDR3 is 15 amino acids long. CDR3 sequence (DNA): TGTGCCAGCAGTTCCCGTGCAGGTTCGAACTATGGCTACACCTTC. Protein: CASSSRAGSNYGYTF.

This clone was found once. The chain uses TRBV28 and TRBJ1-2, with D tentatively TRBD1 (6 bases). The CDR3 has 13 residues. Trimming took off 6 bases at V and 4 bases at J, with 12 bases between the two ends. CDR1 is MDHEN, CDR2 SYDVKM, per germline. The CDR3 loop is CASRATGTYGYTF. Written as DNA, the CDR3 is TGTGCCAGCAGAGCTACAGGGACCTATGGCTACACCTTC.